The T cell receptor (beta chain) described here comes from a study of blood T cell repertoires in COVID-19. Germline-derived CDR1 and CDR2 are KGHSH and LQKENI. CDR3 size: 15 residues. About this clone itself: The junction departs from the called germline gene at one end, perhaps through a read error.

Those enrolled, adults aged roughly 18 to 89 years, came from roughly 22 US areas. Participants were placed into cohorts based on the clinical history they reported. Assay used: immunoSEQ multiplex PCR; TCRdb lists only in-frame clones, some missing. The table has over 250,000 clones, about 88% seen once. The clonotype was recovered from a woman between 50 and 59 years old who had recovered from COVID-19. The chain recombines TRBV18 with TRBJ1-6, with a possible D match to TRBD1 (5 bases). Material: PBMCs or T cells enriched from blood (not recorded which). The CDR3 DNA is TGTGCCAGCTCCTTCGACAGTCTCTATAGTTCACCCCTCCACTTT. It encodes CASSFDSLYSSPLHF.